What follows are 9 T cell receptor beta chains derived from one specimen sequenced in a study of blood T cell repertoires in COVID-19. TCRdb keeps only in-frame clones here, not all; method: immunoSEQ multiplex PCR. This sample yields around 230,000 clones, of which around 87% are seen a single time; 7.2% belongs to the top ten. Material for sequencing was peripheral blood. The receptors derive from a man aged 55 to 70 who had recovered from COVID-19.

This chain links TRBV2 with TRBJ2-5; 7 bases align to TRBD1. The length of the CDR3 is 14 residues. The V and J ends lost 1 base and 4 bases, in that order; junction bases with no gene match: 3. The germline CDR1 and CDR2 sequences are SNHLY and FYNNEI. The CDR3 sequence: CASSEGYRGETQYF. The DNA of the CDR3 is TGTGCCAGCAGTGAAGGTTACAGGGGAGAGACCCAGTACTTC.

V usage is TRBV5-6 and J usage is TRBJ2-3; D gene ambiguous. Germline V gene data show CDR1 as SGHDT and CDR2 as YYEEEE. The CDR3 consists of 13 residues. Trimming stripped 4 bases from V and 2 bases from J, with 8 bases between. The CDR3 DNA reads as TGTGCCAGCAGCCTGCGAGCCACAGATACGCAGTATTTT. This gives the protein CASSLRATDTQYF. The variable domain in full, with the rest retrieved from reference TRBV5-6 and TRBJ2-3, is DAGVTQSPTHLIKTRGQQVTLRCSPKSGHDTVSWYQQALGQGPQFIFQYYEEEERQRGNFPDRFSGHQFPNYSSELNVNALLLGDSALYLCASSLRATDTQYFGPGTRLTVL.

This sequence joins TRBV14 and TRBJ1-4, with TRBD1 matching 11 bases. The CDR3 is made up of 15 amino acids. Trimming removed 2 bases from V and 7 bases from J; junction bases left unmatched: 3. CDR1 SGHDN and CDR2 FVKESK come from the germline V gene. CDR3 DNA sequence: TGTGCCAGCAGCCAACGGACAGGGGGCTTTGAAAAACTGTTTTTT. Translated, it gives CASSQRTGGFEKLFF. The variable domain in full, completed from reference TRBV14 and TRBJ1-4, reads EAGVTQFPSHSVIEKGQTVTLRCDPISGHDNLYWYRRVMGKEIKFLLHFVKESKQDESGMPNNRFLAERTGGTYSTLKVQPAELEDSGVYFCASSQRTGGFEKLFFGSGTQLSVL.

This clone was counted between two and nine times. This chain links TRBV4-2 with TRBJ1-2; D unresolved. Trimming took off 3 bases at V and 2 bases at J, with 13 bases between the two ends. The CDR3 runs to 15 residues. Germline assignment: CDR1 LGHNA and CDR2 YNFKEQ. CDR3 protein: CASSHGEGTNYGYTF. CDR3 nucleotides: TGTGCCAGCAGCCACGGGGAGGGCACGAACTATGGCTACACCTTC.

The rearrangement links TRBV5-8 to TRBJ1-1, with D possibly TRBD1 on 5 matching bases. From germline, CDR1 is SGHTS and CDR2 YDEGEE. V shed 0 bases and J shed 6 bases, with 18 bases lying between them. The CDR3 loop spans 16 amino acids. CDR3 loop: CASSLAGALFSAEAFF. CDR3 sequence (DNA): TGTGCCAGCAGCTTGGCTGGGGCCCTGTTTAGTGCTGAAGCTTTCTTT.

The chain combines TRBV5-1 with TRBJ1-1, with 7 bases lining up with TRBD1. The CDR3 has 15 amino acids. CDR1 is SGHRS and CDR2 is YFSETQ in the germline V gene. Trimming at V came to 3 bases and at J to 5 bases, leaving 10 bases not matched to a gene. For the CDR3, the DNA is TGCGCCAGCAGCTCTAACAGGGGCCAAAGGACTGAAGCTTTCTTT. Translating gives CASSSNRGQRTEAFF.

The chain recombines TRBV6-5 with TRBJ1-2; TRBD1 matches at 8 bases. The germline V gene encodes CDR1 MNHEY and CDR2 SVGAGI. CDR3 length: 14 residues. V shed 4 bases, J shed 4 bases, and the junction held 5 bases outside the gene matches. Here the CDR3 reads CASSSLDRVYGYTF. DNA of the CDR3: TGTGCCAGCAGTTCCCTGGACAGGGTCTATGGCTACACCTTC.

The CDR3 DNA sequence: TGTGCCACCAGCACAGAACAGGGGGCCACTGAAGCTTTCTTT. Its protein product is CATSTEQGATEAFF. The chain links TRBV15 to TRBJ1-1; 9 bases match TRBD1. CDR1 is LNHNV and CDR2 is YYDKDF in the germline V gene (reference sequence). There are 14 residues in the CDR3. Trimming removed 4 bases from V and 4 bases from J; junction bases left unmatched: 4.

This sequence joins TRBV6-5 and TRBJ1-5, with 7 nucleotides matching TRBD1. The CDR3 consists of 13 residues. Germline assignment: CDR1 MNHEY and CDR2 SVGAGI. V dropped 6 bases and J dropped 8; count of bases not matched to a gene: 7. The CDR3 reads CASSPTGLKPQHF. CDR3 sequence (DNA): TGTGCCAGCAGCCCGACAGGGTTGAAGCCCCAGCATTTT.